The clone carrying this T cell receptor beta chain was observed at least ten times. Its cognate antigen is unknown. These data come from a study of CD8 T cells in ankylosing spondylitis. TCRdb itself ran the 5' RACE reads through MiXCR, one entry per CDR3 protein. Of about 510,000 distinct CDR3 sequences listed, about 5.4% are singletons. Study-level points and caveats: A TCR beta motif of under 10 highly homologous variants appeared characteristic of ankylosing spondylitis blood. There was reportedly significant enrichment of clones that were disease-linked in matched ankylosing spondylitis synovial fluid.

The germline gives CDR1 ENHRY, CDR2 SYGVKD. J was trimmed by 6 bases and V by 10 bases; bases with no gene match: 12. The length of the CDR3 is 14 residues. Sequenced sample: blood, either unsorted or a sorted T cell fraction (not recorded which). The rearrangement links TRBV10-3 to TRBJ2-1; 7 positions match TRBD2. The sequence derives from a male donor with ankylosing spondylitis. This chain's CDR3 is CATSGTTRVNEQFF. The CDR3 DNA sequence: TGTGCCACCTCCGGGACTACGAGGGTCAATGAGCAGTTCTTC.